Described below is a single T cell receptor (beta chain) sequence and its context. Its antigen is unknown. The J segment lost 6 bases and the V segment lost 6 bases, leaving 10 bases of the junction unmatched. Germline lookup yields CDR1 SGDLS and CDR2 YYNGEE. The CDR3 spans 15 residues. The sample comes from a study of cytomegalovirus exposure and HLA in healthy donors. Broader study findings: Listed as cytomegalovirus-associated were 150 to 200 TCR beta chains.

The study ran its PCR with 60 Vbeta and 13 Jbeta primers. The method was immunoSEQ multiplex PCR; TCRdb's version includes in-frame clones alone and lacks a portion of them. This table has 150,000 to 200,000 clones, 75% to 80% appearing once. This chain connects TRBV9 to TRBJ2-3, with 10 bases matching TRBD2. Sequencing was carried out using PBMCs. This sequence was found in a woman aged 50 to 65 in good health and CMV-seropositive. This CDR3 is CASKSGGGPYDTQYF. The CDR3, as DNA: TGTGCCAGCAAAAGCGGGGGGGGACCGTACGATACGCAGTATTTT.